This T cell receptor (beta chain) was profiled in a study of T cells expressing NK-cell markers. Study details: Sorted CD3+CD56-NKG2C+, CD3+CD56+NKG2C+ and CD3+CD56+NKG2C- T cells supplied the TCR beta repertoires. Seven sequenced donors out of eight were HCMV-seropositive, one seronegative.

The CDR3 runs 14 residues. Germline assignment: CDR1 MNHNS and CDR2 SASEGT. For each CDR3 protein, TCRdb gives one entry from its re-call of the 5' RACE reads, without DNA. The specimen's table records 350,000 to 450,000 distinct CDR3 sequences. Points on this clonotype: Its antigen is still unknown.

The study, taken as a whole, reports: Whether expanded NKG2C+ T cell clones were HCMV specific stayed uncertain.

Sample: blood T cells: a sorted CD56 or NKG2C T cell subset, CD4+ or CD8+ T cells, or bulk PBMC T cells (not recorded which). The chain recombines TRBV6-1 with TRBJ2-1; TCRdb picks TRBD1, but there is no DNA to check that call. This TCR came from a man aged 18-70 years in good health. The chain's CDR3 is CATTPGWSYNEQFF.